A selection of T cell receptor beta chains follows, all from one sample in a study of blood T cell repertoires in COVID-19. Measured with immunoSEQ multiplex PCR; TCRdb has only the in-frame clones, and not every one. The table has about 73,000 clones, roughly 84% seen once. The sample was peripheral blood. Source of these receptors: an elderly man with active or convalescent COVID-19. Both conserved end residues are part of each CDR3.

cdr3_aa: CSVGRTTETQYF; v_call: TRBV29-1
cdr3_aa: CAWGEQGNSGYTF; v_call: TRBV30
cdr3_aa: CASRLGQGSNTGELFF; v_call: TRBV13
cdr3_aa: CASSDPGYGYTF; v_call: TRBV6-1
cdr3_aa: CSVKGTDAYGYTF; v_call: TRBV29-1
cdr3_aa: CASSEALRYQPQHF; v_call: TRBV2
cdr3_aa: CASSWGQTRETQYF; v_call: TRBV6-4
cdr3_aa: CASSFQQGKQPQHF; v_call: TRBV19
cdr3_aa: CASSSRDWGSPLHF; v_call: TRBV13
cdr3_aa: CATWGATNEKLFF; v_call: TRBV24-1
cdr3_aa: CASRPGQGVTTEAFF; v_call: TRBV7-9
cdr3_aa: CASSQAGESHEQYF; v_call: TRBV3-1/TRBV3-2
cdr3_aa: CASSGGQGIRSPYSPLHF; v_call: TRBV6-2/TRBV6-3
cdr3_aa: CASTGKGAGYEQYF; v_call: TRBV28
cdr3_aa: CASTWGQGHQPQHF; v_call: TRBV6-5
cdr3_aa: CASGWGRSNQPQHF; v_call: TRBV6-5
cdr3_aa: CASSLEGGPPYEQYF; v_call: TRBV5-1
cdr3_aa: CASSLIPDRGNEAFF; v_call: TRBV11-2
cdr3_aa: CASSQQGTYGYTF; v_call: TRBV12-3/TRBV12-4
cdr3_aa: CASSLGGSADTQYF; v_call: TRBV19
cdr3_aa: CASSFIIDPRVDTQYF; v_call: TRBV11-2
cdr3_aa: CASSLAGTGALSFGYTF; v_call: TRBV28
cdr3_aa: CASWEGSREQYF; v_call: TRBV28
cdr3_aa: CASSPGTGGLRDQPQHF; v_call: TRBV5-5
cdr3_aa: CASSRLLADTQYF; v_call: TRBV27
cdr3_aa: CASRSLEVPYNEQFF; v_call: TRBV27
cdr3_aa: CASSPQTGNTEAFF; v_call: TRBV18
cdr3_aa: CASRLLAANTEAFF; v_call: TRBV12-2
cdr3_aa: CSASRPTEAFF; v_call: TRBV20-1
cdr3_aa: CASTVAGYYNEQFF; v_call: TRBV19
cdr3_aa: CASRRDRGSNQPQHF; v_call: TRBV2
cdr3_aa: CASSLSSSSSPDTQYF; v_call: TRBV7-6
cdr3_aa: CASSLVGSGNEQFF; v_call: TRBV5-1
cdr3_aa: CSARGSGEQFF; v_call: TRBV20-1
cdr3_aa: CALEEDSGNTIYF; v_call: TRBV30
cdr3_aa: CASSRTGRGTDTQYF; v_call: TRBV11-2
cdr3_aa: CASSSDRGRWVWTDTQYF; v_call: TRBV5-4
cdr3_aa: CASRRGTGRFLTEAFF; v_call: TRBV2
cdr3_aa: CSSKQGAEQYF; v_call: TRBV29-1
cdr3_aa: CASSPQGGLTYEQYF; v_call: TRBV11-3
cdr3_aa: CASSQMGRGSGANVLTF; v_call: TRBV6-2/TRBV6-3
cdr3_aa: CASRTGTGIYNSPLHF; v_call: TRBV4-2
cdr3_aa: CSAFNTGELFF; v_call: TRBV29-1
cdr3_aa: CASSPPGGRGANVLTF; v_call: TRBV18
cdr3_aa: CASSRGAGSQPQHF; v_call: TRBV5-5
cdr3_aa: CASSSTRGSYTF; v_call: TRBV7-9
cdr3_aa: CASSPRTGGPSGYTF; v_call: TRBV7-9
cdr3_aa: CAWVKGIGVKGETQYF; v_call: TRBV30
cdr3_aa: CAISQGGELHF; v_call: TRBV10-3
cdr3_aa: CAISEGAAYEQYF; v_call: TRBV10-3
cdr3_aa: CASSPGQGYNEQFF; v_call: TRBV7-6
cdr3_aa: CASSPGTANYGYTF; v_call: TRBV5-1
cdr3_aa: CASSPGTGGAINQETQYF; v_call: TRBV7-6
cdr3_aa: CASSIARGAGANVLTF; v_call: TRBV19
cdr3_aa: CSVTNPETQYF; v_call: TRBV29-1